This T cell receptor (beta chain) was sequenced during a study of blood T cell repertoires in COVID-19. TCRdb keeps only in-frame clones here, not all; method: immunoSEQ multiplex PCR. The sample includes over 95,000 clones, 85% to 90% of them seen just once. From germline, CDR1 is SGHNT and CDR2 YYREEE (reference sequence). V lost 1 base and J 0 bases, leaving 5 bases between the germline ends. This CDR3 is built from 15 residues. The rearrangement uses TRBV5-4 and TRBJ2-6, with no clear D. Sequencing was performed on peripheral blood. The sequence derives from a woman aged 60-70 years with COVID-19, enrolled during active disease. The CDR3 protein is CASSLSSSGANVLTF. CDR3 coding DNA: TGTGCCAGCAGCTTGTCCAGCTCTGGGGCCAACGTCCTGACTTTC.